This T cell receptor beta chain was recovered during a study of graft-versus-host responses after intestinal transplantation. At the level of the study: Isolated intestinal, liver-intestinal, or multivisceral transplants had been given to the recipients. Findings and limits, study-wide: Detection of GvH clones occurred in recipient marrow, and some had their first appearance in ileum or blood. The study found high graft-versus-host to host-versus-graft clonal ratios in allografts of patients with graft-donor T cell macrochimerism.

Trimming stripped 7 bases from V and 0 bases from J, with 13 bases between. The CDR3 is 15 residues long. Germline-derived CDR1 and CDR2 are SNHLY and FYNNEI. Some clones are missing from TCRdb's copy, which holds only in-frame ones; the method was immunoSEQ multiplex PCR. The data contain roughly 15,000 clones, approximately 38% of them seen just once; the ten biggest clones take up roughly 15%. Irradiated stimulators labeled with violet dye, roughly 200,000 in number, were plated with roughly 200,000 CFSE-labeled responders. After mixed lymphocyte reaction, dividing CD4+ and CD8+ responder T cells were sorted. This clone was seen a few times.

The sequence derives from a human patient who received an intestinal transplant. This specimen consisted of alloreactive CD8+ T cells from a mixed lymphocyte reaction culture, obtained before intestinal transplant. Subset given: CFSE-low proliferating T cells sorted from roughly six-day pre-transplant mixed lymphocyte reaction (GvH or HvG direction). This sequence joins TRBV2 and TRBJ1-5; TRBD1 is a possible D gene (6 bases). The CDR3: CASTPGDYSNQPQHF. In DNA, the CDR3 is TGTGCCAGCACTCCAGGGGATTATAGCAATCAGCCCCAGCATTTT. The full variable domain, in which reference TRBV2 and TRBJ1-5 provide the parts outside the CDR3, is EPEVTQTPSHQVTQMGQEVILRCVPISNHLYFYWYRQILGQKVEFLVSFYNNEISEKSEIFDDQFSVERPDGSNFTLKIRSTKLEDSAMYFCASTPGDYSNQPQHFGDGTRLSIL.